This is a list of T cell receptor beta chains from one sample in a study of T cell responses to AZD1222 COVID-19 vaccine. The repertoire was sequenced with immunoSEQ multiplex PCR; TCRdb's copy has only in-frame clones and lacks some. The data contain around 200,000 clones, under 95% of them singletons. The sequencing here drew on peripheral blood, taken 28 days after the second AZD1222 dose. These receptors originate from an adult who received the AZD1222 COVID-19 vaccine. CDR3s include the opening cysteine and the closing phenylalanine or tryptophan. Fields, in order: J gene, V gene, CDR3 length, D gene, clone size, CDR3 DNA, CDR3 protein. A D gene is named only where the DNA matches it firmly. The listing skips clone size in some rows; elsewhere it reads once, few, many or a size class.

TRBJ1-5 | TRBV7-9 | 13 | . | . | TGTGCCAGCAGCTTATCAAACAATCAGCCCCAGCATTTT | CASSLSNNQPQHF
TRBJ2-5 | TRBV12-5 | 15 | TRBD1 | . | TGTGCTAGTGGGTCGGGACAGGGGTCTTTGGAGACCCAGTACTTC | CASGSGQGSLETQYF
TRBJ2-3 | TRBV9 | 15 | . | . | TGTGCCAGCAGCCTCCTTTCGGGGGGCGGGGATACGCAGTATTTT | CASSLLSGGGDTQYF
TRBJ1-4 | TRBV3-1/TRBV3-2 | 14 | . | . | TGTGCCAGCAGCCGGGACATTACTAATGAAAAACTGTTTTTT | CASSRDITNEKLFF
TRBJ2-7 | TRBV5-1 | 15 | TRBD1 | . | TGCGCCAGCAGCTCGGGACAGGGGATCTCCTACGAGCAGTACTTC | CASSSGQGISYEQYF
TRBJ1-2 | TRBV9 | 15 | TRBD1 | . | TGTGCCAGCAGCCTGAAGACAGGGACTTTCTATGGCTACACCTTC | CASSLKTGTFYGYTF
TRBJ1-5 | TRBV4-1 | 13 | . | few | TGCGCCAGCAGCCAAGATAGCAATCAGCCCCAGCATTTT | CASSQDSNQPQHF
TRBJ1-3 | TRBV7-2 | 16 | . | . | TGTGCCAGCAGCTTAGCGCAGGCTCTGAGGGGAAACACCATATATTTT | CASSLAQALRGNTIYF
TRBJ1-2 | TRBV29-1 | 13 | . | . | TGCAGCGTTGGCGAAGCGGACTGGGGTGGCTACACCTTC | CSVGEADWGGYTF
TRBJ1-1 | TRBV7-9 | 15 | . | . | TGTGCCAGCAGTCGCCTACAGTTAATGAACACTGAAGCTTTCTTT | CASSRLQLMNTEAFF
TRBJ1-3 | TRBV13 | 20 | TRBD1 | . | TGTGCCAGCAGCCCTACCCCGGGACAGGGTGTAGGGGACTCTGGAAACACCATATATTTT | CASSPTPGQGVGDSGNTIYF
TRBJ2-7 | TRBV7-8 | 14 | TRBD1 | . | TGTGCCAGCACCCAGGGGGTGGGGTCCTACGAGCAGTACTTC | CASTQGVGSYEQYF
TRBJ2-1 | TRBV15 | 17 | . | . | TGTGCCACCAGCCCCCGCCGGGGCCAAAGAAAAGGCAATGAGCAGTTCTTC | CATSPRRGQRKGNEQFF
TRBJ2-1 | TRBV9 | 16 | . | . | TGTGCCAGCAGCGAATCATACCACAGACTGTACAATGAGCAGTTCTTC | CASSESYHRLYNEQFF
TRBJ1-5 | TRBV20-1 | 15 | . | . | TGCAGTGCTAGTTTAGACACGCGATTTAATCAGCCCCAGCATTTT | CSASLDTRFNQPQHF
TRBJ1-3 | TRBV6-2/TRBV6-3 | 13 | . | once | TGTGCCAGCAGTTACCCGGCACGTGGCACCATATATTTT | CASSYPARGTIYF
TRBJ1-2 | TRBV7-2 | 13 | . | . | TGTGCCAGCAGCTCCTGGGGCCTCTATGGCTACACCTTC | CASSSWGLYGYTF
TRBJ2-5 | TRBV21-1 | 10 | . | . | TGTGCCTCCAGGAGGGAGACCCAGTACTTC | CASRRETQYF
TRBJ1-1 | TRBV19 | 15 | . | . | TGTGCCAGTAGTCCTTGGGGAGGGAGCAACACTGAAGCTTTCTTT | CASSPWGGSNTEAFF
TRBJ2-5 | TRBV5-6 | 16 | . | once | TGTGCCAGCAGCTTGTTTCTAATGGGGGCCGGGGAGACCCAGTACTTC | CASSLFLMGAGETQYF
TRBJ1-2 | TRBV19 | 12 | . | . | TGTGCCAGTAGTATATCGTCCTCTGGCTACACCTTC | CASSISSSGYTF
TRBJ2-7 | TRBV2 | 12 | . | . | TGTGCCAGCAGTTGGGACATTTACGAGCAGTACTTC | CASSWDIYEQYF
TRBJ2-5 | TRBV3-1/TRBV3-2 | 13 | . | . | TGTGCCAGCAGCCAGGCTCTGTCGGAGACCCAGTACTTC | CASSQALSETQYF
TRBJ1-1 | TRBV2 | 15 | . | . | TGTGCCAGCAGTGATTATAAGGCGGGGGACACTGAAGCTTTCTTT | CASSDYKAGDTEAFF
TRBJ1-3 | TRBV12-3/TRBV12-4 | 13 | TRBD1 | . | TGTGCCAGCAGTCACAGGGGTGGAAACACCATATATTTT | CASSHRGGNTIYF
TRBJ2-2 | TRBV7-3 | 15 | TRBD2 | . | TGTGCCAGCAGCGTTATAGCGGGAGAGGCCGGGGAGCTGTTTTTT | CASSVIAGEAGELFF
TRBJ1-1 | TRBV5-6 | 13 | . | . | TGTGCCAGCAGCTTGTTTGCGGGGACTGAAGCTTTCTTT | CASSLFAGTEAFF
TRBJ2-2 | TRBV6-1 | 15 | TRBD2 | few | TGTGCCAGCAGTGAGACTAGCGGGGGGGCCGGGGAGCTGTTTTTT | CASSETSGGAGELFF
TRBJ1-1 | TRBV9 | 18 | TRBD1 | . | TGTGCCAGCAGCCCTCCGGGATGGGACAGGGGCCACCTTTCAGAAGCTTTCTTT | CASSPPGWDRGHLSEAFF
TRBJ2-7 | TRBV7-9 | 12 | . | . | TGTGCCAGCAGTTCCAGGGATTACGAGCAGTACTTC | CASSSRDYEQYF
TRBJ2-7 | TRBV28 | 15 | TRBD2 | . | TGTGCCAGCAGCCCTCAGGGACTAGCGGCCTACGAGCAGTACTTC | CASSPQGLAAYEQYF
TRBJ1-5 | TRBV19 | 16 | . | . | TGTGCCAGTAGTATAGCCCATACAGGGCGCAATCAGCCCCAGCATTTT | CASSIAHTGRNQPQHF
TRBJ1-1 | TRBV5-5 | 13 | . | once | TGTGCCAGCAGCTCACCGGGTTTTGGGGGAGCTTTCTTT | CASSSPGFGGAFF
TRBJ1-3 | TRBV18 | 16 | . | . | TGTGCCAGCTCACCACAGGAGGCTCCTCCTGGAAACACCATATATTTT | CASSPQEAPPGNTIYF
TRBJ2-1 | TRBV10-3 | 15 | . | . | TGTGCCATCAGTGAAAGAGGGGTAGATTACAATGAGCAGTTCTTC | CAISERGVDYNEQFF
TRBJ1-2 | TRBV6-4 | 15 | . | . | TGTGCCAGCAGTGACTCGGACAGCTCGGGGGATGGCTACACCTTC | CASSDSDSSGDGYTF
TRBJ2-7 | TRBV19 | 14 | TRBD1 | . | TGTGCCAGTAGTATGGACAGGAGCTCCTACGGGCAGTACTTC | CASSMDRSSYGQYF
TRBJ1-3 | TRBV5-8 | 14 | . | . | TGTGCCAGCACCCTGGGGGGTGTGAGAAACACCATATATTTT | CASTLGGVRNTIYF
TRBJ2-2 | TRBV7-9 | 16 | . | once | TGTGCCAGCAGCCCGCGGTTCGGGGATCCCACCGGGGAGCTGTTTTTT | CASSPRFGDPTGELFF
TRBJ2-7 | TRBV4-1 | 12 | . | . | TGCGCCAGCAGCCCGAACTACTACGAGCAGTACTTC | CASSPNYYEQYF
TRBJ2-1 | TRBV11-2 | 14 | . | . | TGTGCCAGCAGCCCGCTCGGCCCGTTGAATGAGCAGTTCTTC | CASSPLGPLNEQFF
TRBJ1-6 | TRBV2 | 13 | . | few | TGTGCCAGCATTACCACAGGGAGTTCACCCCTCCACTTT | CASITTGSSPLHF
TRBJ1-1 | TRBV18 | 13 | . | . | TGTGCCAGCTCACCTGACATGGACACTGAAGCTTTCTTT | CASSPDMDTEAFF
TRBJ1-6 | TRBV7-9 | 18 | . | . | TGTGCCAGCAGCCCAGGGAGGGGATTCAGCTCCTATAATTCACCCCTCCACTTT | CASSPGRGFSSYNSPLHF
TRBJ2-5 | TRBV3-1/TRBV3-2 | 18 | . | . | TGTGCCAGCAGCCCCAGGGGGTCGATGGGGAGGAACCAGGAGACCCAGTACTTC | CASSPRGSMGRNQETQYF
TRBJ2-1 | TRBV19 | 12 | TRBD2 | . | TGTGCCAGTAGTCCGGGGACTAGCCCAAAGTTCTTC | CASSPGTSPKFF
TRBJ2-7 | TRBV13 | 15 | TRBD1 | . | TGTGCCAGCAGCTTAGTAGGGGACAGGGTTCCCGAGCAGTACTTC | CASSLVGDRVPEQYF
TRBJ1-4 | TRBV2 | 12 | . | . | TGTGCCAGCAGAAAACAAGCGGACAAACTGTTTTTT | CASRKQADKLFF
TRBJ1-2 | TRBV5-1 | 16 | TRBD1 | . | TGCGCCAGCAGCTCAAGACCGGGACAGGAGAACTATGGCTACACCTTC | CASSSRPGQENYGYTF